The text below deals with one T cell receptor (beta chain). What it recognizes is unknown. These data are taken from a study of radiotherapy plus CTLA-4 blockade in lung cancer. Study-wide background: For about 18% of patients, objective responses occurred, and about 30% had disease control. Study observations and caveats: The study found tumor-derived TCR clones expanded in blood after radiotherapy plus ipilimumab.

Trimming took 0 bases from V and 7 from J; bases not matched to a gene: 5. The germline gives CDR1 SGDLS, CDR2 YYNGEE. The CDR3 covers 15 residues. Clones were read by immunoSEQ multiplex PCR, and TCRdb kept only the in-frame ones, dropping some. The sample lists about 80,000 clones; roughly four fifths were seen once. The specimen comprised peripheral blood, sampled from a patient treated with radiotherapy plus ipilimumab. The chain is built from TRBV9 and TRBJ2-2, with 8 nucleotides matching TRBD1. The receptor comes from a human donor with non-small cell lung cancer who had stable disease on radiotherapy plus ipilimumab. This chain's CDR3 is CASSVVAGGGGELFF. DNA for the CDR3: TGTGCCAGCAGCGTAGTGGCAGGGGGCGGCGGGGAGCTGTTTTTT.